These 2 T cell receptor beta chains share one sample of origin, sequenced in a study of shared clonotypes between healthy human individuals. TCRdb's copy holds only in-frame clones and misses some; the assay was immunoSEQ multiplex PCR. The table has under 2,500,000 clones, 90% to 97% seen once. The source material was naive CD4+ T cells sorted from blood. Described subset: CD45RA+ positively selected. All receptors come from a man aged 18 to 35 in good health.

The J gene is TRBJ1-6, the V gene TRBV7-9; TRBD1 aligns across 9 bases. The CDR3 spans 14 residues. CDR1 is SEHNR, CDR2 FQNEAQ, per germline (reference sequence). V was clipped by 4 bases and J by 6 bases; unmatched bases: 1. This CDR3 is CASSWDRVNSPLHF. CDR3 nucleotides: TGTGCCAGCAGCTGGGACAGGGTTAATTCACCCCTCCACTTT. Full variable domain (rest looked up from reference TRBV7-9 and TRBJ1-6): DTGVSQNPRHKITKRGQNVTFRCDPISEHNRLYWYRQTLGQGPEFLTYFQNEAQLEKSRLLSDRFSAERPKGSFSTLEIQRTEQGDSAMYLCASSWDRVNSPLHFGNGTRLTVT.

This rearrangement joins TRBV27 to TRBJ2-7; D is unclear. The germline V gene encodes CDR1 MNHEY and CDR2 SMNVEV (reference sequence). V lost 6 bases and J lost 0, with 9 bases in between. This CDR3 contains 13 residues. CDR3 sequence: CASRGKSSYEQYF. DNA of the CDR3: TGTGCCAGCAGAGGGAAGAGCTCCTACGAGCAGTACTTC.